This TCR beta chain was sequenced for a study of response to subunit inactivated influenza vaccine. Findings of the study overall: New T cells are recruited in small numbers by each seasonal influenza vaccination, according to the authors' suggestion.

This clonotype occurred a few times. Its antigen remains unknown. In TCRdb, the RT-PCR reads were re-called with MiXCR into one record per CDR3 protein. The profile shows about 520,000 distinct CDR3 sequences, roughly 7.6% of them singletons. V was pared by 5 bases and J by 6 bases, with 15 bases between. CDR3 length: 14 residues. Germline V gene lookup returns CDR1 SEHNR and CDR2 FQNEAQ (reference sequence). The V gene is TRBV7-9, the J gene TRBJ2-3; TRBD2 is a possible D gene (5 bases). The input for sequencing was PBMCs from blood, taken less than 30 months after vaccination. The TCR originated in a man between 50 and 75 years old who received an inactivated influenza vaccine. CDR3 DNA: TGTGCCAGCAGCATACGACGGAGAGGGGATACGCAGTATTTT. Its protein is CASSIRRRGDTQYF.